The 20 T cell receptor beta chains below come from one sample, sequenced in a study of T cell clonality in common variable immunodeficiency. Study outcomes and limitations: Fewer deletions and N-nucleotide insertions were reportedly seen in common variable immunodeficiency TCR beta sequences.

For these receptors, no antigen is known. Sequenced by immunoSEQ multiplex PCR; TCRdb stores in-frame clones only, minus some. The specimen has 30,000 to 40,000 clones, none found just once. Specimen: peripheral blood mononuclear cells. These receptors were obtained from a human donor with common variable immunodeficiency.

This clone showed up many times. With the read ending 3 residues before the CDR3 end, the germline J gene is used to fill in that end. The chain uses TRBV6-1 and TRBJ2-7; 8 positions agree with TRBD2. V was clipped by 4 bases and J by 0 bases; unmatched bases: 8. Germline CDR1 MNHNS, CDR2 SASEGT. This CDR3 is 16 amino acids long. The part of the CDR3 DNA that was read is TGTGCCAGCAGTGGCGGGGGGACACGCTCCTCCTACGAG. This sequence encodes CASSGGGTRSSYE. The whole CDR3 protein is CASSGGGTRSSYEQYF.

The sample holds many counts of this clone. The CDR3 is cut off 3 residues early in the read; its end comes from the germline J gene. The chain employs TRBV20-1 and TRBJ2-7; TRBD2 aligns across 8 bases. This CDR3 spans 18 amino acids. Germline CDR1 reads DFQATT; CDR2 reads SNEGSKA (reference sequence). With V trimmed by 5 bases and J by 3 bases, 21 bases remained unmatched. CDR3 sequence: CSALAFGVAGRTGYEQYF. The CDR3 DNA, read in part, is TGCAGTGCTCTGGCCTTTGGGGTAGCGGGACGTACAGGCTACGAG.

Points on this clone: Read sequence stops 3 residues before the CDR3 end, and the germline J gene provides the missing end. The chain joins TRBV7-8 to TRBJ2-3; D gene unclear. V lost 5 bases to trimming and J lost 4 bases, with 7 bases between them. The CDR3 spans 12 residues. In germline, CDR1 is SGHVS, CDR2 FQNEAQ. The DNA read from the CDR3 is TGTGCCAGCAGCGTTATAGCAGATACG. Protein sequence: CASSVIADT. The whole CDR3 protein reads CASSVIADTQYF.

Note on this clone: The read ends 3 residues before the CDR3 terminus; that terminus is restored from the germline J gene. The chain is built from TRBV2 and TRBJ2-5, with no clear D. V was pared by 4 bases and J by 5 bases, with 8 bases between. The CDR3 totals 12 residues. From germline, CDR1 is SNHLY and CDR2 FYNNEI. The sequenced CDR3 bases are TGTGCCAGCAGTGTTAGATCGGAGACC. Protein: CASSVRSET. The entire CDR3 protein is CASSVRSETQYF.

This clone has ten or more counts. Relative to the germline gene, one junction end is altered; a read error may explain this. With the read ending 3 residues before the CDR3 end, the germline J gene is used to fill in that end. The rearrangement joins TRBV4-2 to TRBJ2-7; 8 bases are a match to TRBD1. CDR1 is LGHNA and CDR2 is YNFKEQ in the germline V gene. This CDR3 comprises 14 residues. Partial CDR3 DNA: TGCGCCAGCAGCCGCGGACAGGGATGGTCCGAG. It specifies CASSRGQGWSE. The whole CDR3 reads CASSRGQGWSEQYF.

By sample fraction, this clone is medium-sized. The CDR3 bases that were read are TGTGCCAGCAGCTTACAGGGGGCCCGTATGGGATCC. Amino acids: CASSLQGARMGS. The complete CDR3 sequence is CASSLQGARMGSIYF. The chain is built from TRBV28 and TRBJ1-3; TRBD1 matches 9 bases. The read ends 3 residues early relative to the CDR3; the germline J gene fills the gap. The CDR3 loop spans 15 amino acids. Germline CDR1 and CDR2: MDHEN and SYDVKM.

This clone was seen many times. The chain's CDR3 is CAISGDLGRETQYF. CDR3 DNA (partial): TGTGCCATCAGTGGCGACCTAGGTCGGGAGACC. V is TRBV10-3 and J is TRBJ2-5; D ambiguous. The read terminates 3 residues ahead of where the CDR3 ends, so the germline J gene completes it. Trimming left V 4 bases short and J 5 bases short, with 14 bases between. CDR1 is ENHRY and CDR2 is SYGVKD in the germline V gene. CDR3 length: 14 residues.

This clone was observed many times. With the read ending 3 residues before the CDR3 end, the germline J gene is used to fill in that end. V and J are TRBV5-5 and TRBJ1-5; D remains unclear. CDR3 size: 15 residues. V gave up 0 bases and J gave up 0 bases, with 7 bases separating them. The germline CDR1 and CDR2 sequences are SGHKS and YYEKEE (reference sequence). CDR3 bases read: TGTGCCAGCAGCTTGGGGCCCACTAGCAATCAGCCC. It codes for CASSLGPTSNQP. The CDR3, in full, reads CASSLGPTSNQPQHF.

In the case of this clone: At one of its ends the junction is not consistent with the germline gene, which may arise from a read error. The read ends 3 residues before the CDR3 terminus; that terminus is restored from the germline J gene. This chain uses TRBV19 with TRBJ2-7; D gene unclear. The CDR3 spans 15 residues. Germline values: CDR1 LNHDA, CDR2 SQIVND (reference sequence). The covered CDR3 bases are TGTGCCAGTAGTGTAGACCATACGGGTGCCTACGAG. This gives the protein CASSVDHTGAYE. The full CDR3 protein is CASSVDHTGAYEQYF. Drawing the rest from reference TRBV19 and TRBJ2-7, the complete variable domain is DGGITQSPKYLFRKEGQNVTLSCEQNLNHDAMYWYRQDPGQGLRLIYYSQIVNDFQKGDIAEGYSVSREKKESFPLTVTSAQKNPTAFYLCASSVDHTGAYEQYFGPGTRLTVT.

This clone has just a few counts. The read finishes 3 residues shy of the CDR3 end, and the germline J gene is used to complete it. V and J are TRBV2 and TRBJ2-7, with 7 positions matching TRBD1. The J segment lost 3 bases and the V segment lost 10 bases, leaving 12 bases of the junction unmatched. Germline CDR1 reads SNHLY; CDR2 reads FYNNEI. The CDR3 is 14 amino acids. The CDR3 here is CANRQGSIGYEQYF. The CDR3 bases that were read are TGTGCCAATAGACAGGGATCGATAGGCTACGAG.

This clone has a count of ten or more. Read data end 3 residues before the CDR3 end; the end is taken from the germline J gene. The chain has TRBV19 and TRBJ2-7; TRBD2 matches at 10 bases. Trimming took 6 bases from V and 5 from J; bases not matched to a gene: 10. Germline CDR1 is LNHDA and CDR2 is SQIVND (reference sequence). The CDR3 loop spans 15 amino acids. The CDR3 loop is CASSPSSGSGDEQYF. The sequenced part of the CDR3 DNA is TGTGCCAGTAGCCCCTCTAGCGGGAGTGGGGACGAG.

This clone was observed many times. Coverage ceases 3 residues before the CDR3 finishes, and the germline J gene fills in the end. V and J are TRBV5-4 and TRBJ1-1; D possibly corresponds to TRBD1 (5 bases). The germline V gene has CDR1 SGHNT and CDR2 YYREEE (reference sequence). The ends were cut back, 2 bases at V and 5 bases at J, with 10 bases in the middle. This CDR3 contains 13 residues. The CDR3 loop is CASSLGRATEAFF. CDR3 bases read: TGTGCCAGCAGCTTAGGCAGGGCAACTGAA.

This clone came up a few times. The observed sequence ends 3 residues before the CDR3 terminus, with the missing tail filled in from the germline J gene. The chain carries TRBV7-2 and TRBJ1-5, with D hard to call. Germline CDR1 reads SGHTA; CDR2 reads FQGNSA. CDR3 size: 14 residues. Trimming stripped 5 bases from V and 0 bases from J, with 8 bases between. CDR3 region: CASSGSYSNQPQHF. Partial CDR3 DNA: TGTGCCAGCAGCGGCAGTTATAGCAATCAGCCC.

Note on this clone: Sequencing ends 3 residues short of the CDR3 end; the germline J gene provides the rest. The chain links TRBV20-1 to TRBJ2-1, with D perhaps matching TRBD1 (6 bases). Trimming took 0 bases from V and 8 from J, leaving 14 bases between them. The CDR3 loop spans 14 amino acids. Germline assignment: CDR1 DFQATT and CDR2 SNEGSKA (reference sequence). The covered CDR3 bases are TGCAGTGCTAGAGACTCAGTGGGACACGATGAG. It translates to CSARDSVGHDE. The full CDR3 sequence reads CSARDSVGHDEQFF.

This clone came up many times. The read ends 3 residues shy of where the CDR3 ends; the end is completed using the germline J gene. V usage is TRBV20-1 and J usage is TRBJ2-1; D gene ambiguous. Between the trimmed V and J ends, which lost 1 base and 6 bases, there was a span of 13 bases. This CDR3 is built from 14 residues. The germline V gene has CDR1 DFQATT and CDR2 SNEGSKA (reference sequence). CDR3 DNA, as far as it was read: TGCAGTGCTAGAGGGTGGCAGGTGGGCAATGAG. This sequence encodes CSARGWQVGNE. The complete CDR3 protein is CSARGWQVGNEQFF.

Of note for this clone: The read halts 3 residues ahead of the CDR3 end, with the missing end drawn from the germline J gene. The chain carries TRBV30 and TRBJ1-3; 7 bases agree with TRBD1. This CDR3 comprises 14 residues. Germline V CDR1 and CDR2: GTSNPN, SVGIG (reference sequence). Trimming removed 0 bases from V and 3 bases from J; junction bases left unmatched: 2. CDR3 bases read: TGTGCCTGGAGTGTAGGACAGGTTGGAAACACC. It yields the protein CAWSVGQVGNT. The full CDR3 protein reads CAWSVGQVGNTIYF.

Worth noting for this clone: The CDR3 end is not reached by the read, which stops 3 residues before it; the germline J gene fills it in. The chain couples TRBV19 to TRBJ2-5, with D hard to call. V was clipped by 2 bases and J by 0 bases, with 7 bases between them. From germline, CDR1 is LNHDA and CDR2 SQIVND (reference sequence). CDR3 size: 14 residues. CDR3 sequence reads: CASSISGYQETQYF. CDR3 DNA (partial): TGTGCCAGTAGTATATCCGGGTACCAAGAGACC. The whole variable domain, remainder taken from reference TRBV19 and TRBJ2-5, is DGGITQSPKYLFRKEGQNVTLSCEQNLNHDAMYWYRQDPGQGLRLIYYSQIVNDFQKGDIAEGYSVSREKKESFPLTVTSAQKNPTAFYLCASSISGYQETQYFGPGTRLLVL.

As regards this clone: Read data end 3 residues before the CDR3 end; the end is taken from the germline J gene. The J gene is TRBJ1-1, the V gene TRBV19; D might be TRBD1 (6 bases). V was shortened by 8 bases and J by 5 bases, with 18 bases between the two germline ends. CDR3 size: 14 residues. Germline CDR1 LNHDA, CDR2 SQIVND (reference sequence). CDR3 region: CASGPGGLLTEAFF. CDR3 DNA (partial): TGTGCCAGTGGTCCGGGGGGGCTCTTAACTGAA. The complete variable domain, with remaining parts taken from reference TRBV19 and TRBJ1-1, reads DGGITQSPKYLFRKEGQNVTLSCEQNLNHDAMYWYRQDPGQGLRLIYYSQIVNDFQKGDIAEGYSVSREKKESFPLTVTSAQKNPTAFYLCASGPGGLLTEAFFGQGTRLTVV.

This clone came up many times. The sequenced part of the CDR3 DNA is TGTGCCAGCAGCTTAAGGTCTAGCGGGAGAGGCGGAGAGACC. Protein: CASSLRSSGRGGET. The whole CDR3 protein reads CASSLRSSGRGGETQYF. The chain combines TRBV7-3 with TRBJ2-5; 10 nucleotides match TRBD2. The read falls 3 residues short of the CDR3 end, and the missing part is taken from the germline J gene. CDR3 length equals 17 residues. Germline V gene lookup returns CDR1 SGHTA and CDR2 FQGTGA. After removal of 1 base from V and 4 bases from J, the junction contained 9 bases not matched to a gene.

A few counts support this clone. The DNA ends 3 residues before the CDR3 does, and the rest of the CDR3 is filled in from the germline J gene. This chain joins TRBV11-2 and TRBJ2-7; 9 nucleotides match TRBD2. The ends lost 4 bases at V and 3 bases at J; junction bases unmatched: 7. Looked up from germline, CDR1 is SGHAT and CDR2 is FQNNGV. There are 15 residues in the CDR3. CDR3 DNA (partial): TGTGCCAGCAGCTCCTGGGCTAGCGGGGACTACGAG. Protein product: CASSSWASGDYE. The full CDR3 sequence reads CASSSWASGDYEQYF.